The TCR beta chain described here comes from a study of TIL therapy for anti-PD-1-resistant metastatic lung cancer. Time point here: pre-treatment sample, taken before nivolumab and TIL therapy. This was the immunoSEQ v3 assay. Method: immunoSEQ multiplex PCR; TCRdb's copy keeps in-frame clones and lacks some. The sample has around 20,000 clones, around 79% seen once. CDR1 and CDR2 from the germline V gene are SGHTA and FQGNSA. Trimming stripped 2 bases from V and 5 bases from J, with 4 bases between. CDR3 length: 11 residues. A few counts support this clone. The TCR sequence derives from a person aged 25 to 80 with non-small cell lung cancer. The chain joins TRBV7-2 to TRBJ2-7; the D is unclear. The sample consisted of blood, taken at baseline. Here the CDR3 DNA reads TGTGCCAGCAGCTTATCTAACGAGCAGTACTTC. Protein: CASSLSNEQYF.